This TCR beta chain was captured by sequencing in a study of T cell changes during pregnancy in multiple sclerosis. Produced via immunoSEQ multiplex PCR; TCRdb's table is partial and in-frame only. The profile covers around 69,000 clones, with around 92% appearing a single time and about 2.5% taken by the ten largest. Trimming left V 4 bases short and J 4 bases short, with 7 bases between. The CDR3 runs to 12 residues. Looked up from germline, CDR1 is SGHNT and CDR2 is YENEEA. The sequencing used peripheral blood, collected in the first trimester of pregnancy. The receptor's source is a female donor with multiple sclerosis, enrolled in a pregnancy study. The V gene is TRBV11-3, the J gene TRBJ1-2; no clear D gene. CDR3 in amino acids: CASSSDGYGYTF. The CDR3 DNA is TGTGCCAGCAGCTCAGACGGCTATGGCTACACCTTC.